A selection of T cell receptor beta chains follows, all from one sample in a study of CXCR3-negative and CXCR3-positive naive CD8 T cells. TCRdb processed the 5' RACE reads again and assigns one entry to each CDR3 protein, with no DNA. The listing contains tens of thousands of distinct CDR3 sequences. Sequencing was performed on naive CXCR3+ CD8+ T cells from blood. Every receptor here comes from a human donor in good health. Some clones in this sample may be carry-over from other donors' samples. The CDR3 runs from the conserved cysteine through the conserved F or W.

TRBJ2-1,17,TRBV12-3/TRBV12-4,CASSLAPGLAEDNEQFF
TRBJ2-1,13,TRBV9,CASSVDGYNEQFF
TRBJ2-1,12,TRBV7-9,CASSLRDNEQFF
TRBJ2-7,15,TRBV5-1,CASSLTGTGDYEQYF
TRBJ2-7,15,TRBV20-1,CSARIADRDFYEQYF
TRBJ2-5,16,TRBV12-3/TRBV12-4,CASSSGTSGGQETQYF
TRBJ1-5,12,TRBV7-6,CASRTGNQPQHF
TRBJ2-2,11,TRBV24-1,CATSSTGELFF
TRBJ1-1,14,TRBV7-9,CASSPRGQYTEAFF
TRBJ2-3,13,TRBV7-9,CASSLLLPDTQYF
TRBJ2-7,15,TRBV29-1,CSVESVGGPNYEQYF
TRBJ2-5,18,TRBV28,CASSLVAGGEISEETQYF
TRBJ2-1,18,TRBV10-3,CAISDPLAGAGSYNEQFF
TRBJ2-7,12,TRBV7-9,CASSLQGGEQYF
TRBJ1-1,14,TRBV27,CASSLQGASTEAFF
TRBJ2-3,16,TRBV4-1,CASSQDWQASTDTQYF
TRBJ1-2,14,TRBV6-5,CASSYSRTLYGYTF
TRBJ2-2,15,TRBV29-1,CSVLGLAGNVGGLFF
TRBJ1-3,13,TRBV12-3/TRBV12-4,CATLVRSGNTIYF
TRBJ1-1,16,TRBV20-1,CSASEPQGTPNTEAFF
TRBJ2-3,17,TRBV28,CASSPVKFGGGADTQYF
TRBJ1-4,16,TRBV25-1,CASSGLTSATNEKLFF
TRBJ2-3,12,TRBV7-6,CASSLLLNTQYF
TRBJ2-7,14,TRBV9,CASSVGGPPYEQYF
TRBJ1-5,14,TRBV20-1,CSAGEQGAVQPQHF
TRBJ2-5,18,TRBV4-3,CASSPNLYIPGQQETQYF
TRBJ1-5,14,TRBV29-1,CSVGTGTRDQPQHF
TRBJ2-1,17,TRBV5-5,CASSLGDTYNSYNEQFF
TRBJ2-3,15,TRBV7-8,CASSSRVRDTDTQYF
TRBJ2-2,13,TRBV12-3/TRBV12-4,CASMDPNTGELFF
TRBJ1-1,15,TRBV14,CASSQVIDREPEAFF
TRBJ2-7,14,TRBV20-1,CSARDLSSTYEQYF
TRBJ2-1,14,TRBV7-8,CASSLEPRGDEQFF
TRBJ2-3,14,TRBV10-3,CAISDISTTDTQYF
TRBJ1-4,14,TRBV4-2,CASSPATGNEKLFF
TRBJ2-7,13,TRBV7-9,CASSSTSADEQYF
TRBJ1-1,12,TRBV19,CASRSGGTEAFF
TRBJ2-1,17,TRBV4-3,CASSQDPGDRYYGEQFF
TRBJ1-2,14,TRBV7-3,CASSLDGQAYGYTF
TRBJ2-7,13,TRBV11-2,CASSLTQGREQYF
TRBJ2-3,13,TRBV3-1,CASSQTGSDTQYF
TRBJ1-5,17,TRBV6-2/TRBV6-3,CASKSAGEERGYQPQHF
TRBJ2-7,14,TRBV12-3/TRBV12-4,CASSSDPGTYEQYF
TRBJ2-1,14,TRBV6-2/TRBV6-3,CASSRPGLVREQFF
TRBJ2-6,13,TRBV7-3,CASSPPPPAILTF
TRBJ1-1,17,TRBV3-1,CASSPDRQGRVNTEAFF
TRBJ2-7,11,TRBV10-3,CAIWDSYEQYF
TRBJ2-7,16,TRBV7-9,CASSLLPSSALYEQYF
TRBJ2-7,12,TRBV24-1,CATSQGRGEQYF
TRBJ2-1,14,TRBV4-2,CASSQGGTYNEQFF
TRBJ1-4,16,TRBV7-6,CASSTPVGGRNEKLFF
TRBJ2-5,14,TRBV2,CASKPPGLRETQYF
TRBJ2-2,15,TRBV27,CASGGTDTNTGELFF
TRBJ1-1,13,TRBV7-6,CASSLGTALEAFF
TRBJ2-1,15,TRBV7-8,CASSLGGYRSNEQFF
TRBJ2-5,14,TRBV20-1,CSAREAEVQETQYF
TRBJ1-6,15,TRBV20-1,CSAGWTGDNNSPLHF
TRBJ2-5,12,TRBV13,CASSSYQETQYF
TRBJ1-1,14,TRBV4-2,CASSQDPTGTEAFF